These 23 T cell receptor beta chains came from one sample sequenced in a study of T cells after posttransplantation cyclophosphamide. Using immunoSEQ multiplex PCR, the repertoire was profiled, and TCRdb retains in-frame clones only, with some absent. The sample carries 30,000 to 40,000 clones, approximately 90% recorded once. The sample taken for sequencing was PBMCs. The source of these receptors is a woman aged 40 to 50 with a blood cancer, CMV-positive, and with a related stem cell donor.

The V call is TRBV6-5, the J call TRBJ1-3; no definite D call. V was shortened by 5 bases and J by 3 bases, with 8 bases between the two germline ends. Germline loops: CDR1 MNHEY, CDR2 SVGAGI. The CDR3 is 13 amino acids. CDR3 residues: CASSERGGNTIYF. CDR3 coding DNA: TGTGCCAGCAGTGAACGGGGTGGAAACACCATATATTTT.

This rearrangement joins TRBV9 to TRBJ2-3; D call uncertain. Germline V CDR1 and CDR2: SGDLS, YYNGEE. V lost 0 bases to trimming and J lost 2 bases, with 10 bases between them. The CDR3 totals 15 residues. The CDR3 DNA reads as TGTGCCAGCAGCGTAGGGATAGCAAACACAGATACGCAGTATTTT. It encodes CASSVGIANTDTQYF.

The chain couples TRBV19 to TRBJ2-1, with D tentatively TRBD2 (6 bases). Trimming took 5 bases from V and 9 from J, leaving 17 bases between them. Germline lookup yields CDR1 LNHDA and CDR2 SQIVND (reference sequence). There are 14 residues in the CDR3. CDR3 residues: CASSPGLWPSEQFF. CDR3 in DNA: TGTGCCAGTAGTCCGGGACTCTGGCCCAGTGAGCAGTTCTTC.

The chain carries TRBV11-2 and TRBJ2-7, with D perhaps matching TRBD1 (5 bases). Trimming took off 3 bases at V and 5 bases at J, with 8 bases between the two ends. This CDR3 has 12 amino acids. Germline CDR1 SGHAT, CDR2 FQNNGV. The CDR3 DNA reads as TGTGCCAGCAGCTTTAGGACAAACGAGCAGTACTTC. Its translation: CASSFRTNEQYF. Complete variable domain (other parts from reference TRBV11-2 and TRBJ2-7): EAGVAQSPRYKIIEKRQSVAFWCNPISGHATLYWYQQILGQGPKLLIQFQNNGVVDDSQLPKDRFSAERLKGVDSTLKIQPAKLEDSAVYLCASSFRTNEQYFGPGTRLTVT.

The chain employs TRBV19 and TRBJ2-7; the D gene is possibly TRBD1 (6 bases). Trimming pared 2 bases from V and 6 bases from J, leaving 11 bases between. Per germline, CDR1 LNHDA and CDR2 SQIVND (reference sequence). The CDR3 is 13 amino acids. CDR3 sequence: CASSITRGGEQYF. CDR3 bases: TGTGCCAGTAGTATAACCAGGGGTGGCGAGCAGTACTTC. Full variable domain (missing parts from reference TRBV19 and TRBJ2-7): DGGITQSPKYLFRKEGQNVTLSCEQNLNHDAMYWYRQDPGQGLRLIYYSQIVNDFQKGDIAEGYSVSREKKESFPLTVTSAQKNPTAFYLCASSITRGGEQYFGPGTRLTVT.

The chain couples TRBV27 to TRBJ2-7; 8 nucleotides line up with TRBD1. V lost 3 bases and J lost 3; bases outside the gene matches: 13. This CDR3 has 17 residues. CDR1 MNHEY and CDR2 SMNVEV come from the germline V gene (reference sequence). CDR3 loop: CASSLLGAGGEDYEQYF. The CDR3 coding sequence is TGTGCCAGCAGTTTGTTGGGGGCAGGGGGCGAGGACTACGAGCAGTACTTC.

Only one count was recorded for this clone. In DNA, the CDR3 is TGTGCCAGCAGCGGAGGGACAGCGAATGAGCAGTTCTTC. Protein: CASSGGTANEQFF. The V and J genes are TRBV5-4 and TRBJ2-1; D may be TRBD1 (7 bases). V lost 4 bases to trimming and J lost 7 bases, with 12 bases between them. CDR3 length: 13 residues. Germline V gene data show CDR1 as SGHNT and CDR2 as YYREEE (reference sequence). Based on the CDR3 plus reference TRBV5-4 and TRBJ2-1, the full variable domain is ETGVTQSPTHLIKTRGQQVTLRCSSQSGHNTVSWYQQALGQGPQFIFQYYREEENGRGNFPPRFSGLQFPNYSSELNVNALELDDSALYLCASSGGTANEQFFGPGTRLTVL.

This chain joins TRBV7-6 and TRBJ1-2, with TRBD1 matching over 8 bases. The CDR3 runs to 15 residues. Germline trimming cut 5 bases from V and 2 bases from J; bases unmatched to any gene: 7. Germline CDR1 and CDR2: SGHVS and FNYEAQ. CDR3 protein: CASSLRGLPNYGYTF. As DNA, the CDR3 is TGTGCCAGCAGCCTCAGGGGGCTCCCCAACTATGGCTACACCTTC.

V is TRBV2 and J is TRBJ1-5, with 8 bases that match TRBD1. CDR1 is SNHLY and CDR2 is FYNNEI in the germline V gene. V lost 5 bases to trimming and J lost 1 base; unmatched junction nucleotides: 10. The CDR3 loop spans 17 amino acids. In DNA form, the CDR3 reads TGTGCCAGCAGTCGGGGACAGGTGGGTCGGAGCAATCAGCCCCAGCATTTT. Translating gives CASSRGQVGRSNQPQHF.

This clone was detected a few times. This sequence joins TRBV4-1 and TRBJ2-1, with TRBD2 matching over 9 bases. CDR1 and CDR2 (germline): MGHRA, YSYEKL. V was clipped by 1 base and J by 0 bases; unmatched bases: 7. CDR3 length: 18 residues. This chain's CDR3 is CASSQGSGGSSSYNEQFF. Here the CDR3 DNA reads TGCGCCAGCAGCCAAGGGAGCGGGGGGTCCAGCTCCTACAATGAGCAGTTCTTC.

V gene TRBV6-5 combines with J gene TRBJ1-1; TRBD1 agrees at 7 bases. The germline gives CDR1 MNHEY, CDR2 SVGAGI. The CDR3 sequence is 15 residues long. J was trimmed by 0 bases and V by 7 bases; bases with no gene match: 8. The CDR3 DNA reads as TGTGCCAGCACTAGACAGGGTCGAGTGAACACTGAAGCTTTCTTT. Protein: CASTRQGRVNTEAFF.

In DNA, the CDR3 is TGTGCCAGCAGCCTTGACTACAGGGGGCTTCCCTATGGCTACACCTTC. Translation gives CASSLDYRGLPYGYTF. J is TRBJ1-2 and V is TRBV28, with TRBD1 matching 9 bases. The CDR3 spans 16 residues. The germline gives CDR1 MDHEN, CDR2 SYDVKM. The trim removed 6 bases at V and 4 bases at J, leaving 12 bases unmatched.

This chain connects TRBV11-2 to TRBJ2-7; 7 bases align to TRBD1. Germline lookup yields CDR1 SGHAT and CDR2 FQNNGV. The CDR3 runs to 16 residues. V shed 4 bases, J shed 0 bases, and the junction held 9 bases outside the gene matches. CDR3 amino acids: CASSSLRDSISYEQYF. CDR3 nucleotide sequence: TGTGCCAGCAGCTCTCTCCGGGACAGCATCTCCTACGAGCAGTACTTC.

With regard to this clone: Germline is not matched at one junction end, which may reflect a read error. The sample has other DNA sequences that encode this CDR3 too. The chain joins TRBV18 to TRBJ1-6; 11 bases agree with TRBD1. The CDR3 contains 18 residues. Germline assignment: CDR1 KGHSH and CDR2 LQKENI. The DNA for the CDR3 is TGTGCCAGCTCACCATTCGGACAGGGGGCGTTTATTGATTCCCCCCTCCACTTT. Encoded protein: CASSPFGQGAFIDSPLHF.

The rearrangement uses TRBV5-4 and TRBJ2-7; TRBD1 might be the D (6 bases). The ends were cut back, 4 bases at V and 2 bases at J, with 10 bases in the middle. CDR1 is SGHNT and CDR2 is YYREEE in the germline V gene (reference sequence). CDR3 length equals 13 residues. CDR3 bases: TGTGCCAGCAGCAAACAGGGTACCTACGAGCAGTACTTC. It is translated as CASSKQGTYEQYF.

The rearrangement joins TRBV6-5 to TRBJ2-7; D is unresolved. Germline V gives CDR1 MNHEY, CDR2 SVGAGI. V shed 0 bases and J shed 6 bases, with 18 bases lying between them. The CDR3 covers 16 residues. CDR3 sequence reads: CASSYSMSFETAEQYF. CDR3 nucleotide sequence: TGTGCCAGCAGTTACTCGATGTCCTTTGAGACTGCCGAGCAGTACTTC.

The J gene is TRBJ1-6, the V gene TRBV12-1; the tabulated D call, TRBD1, remains unverified against the DNA. TRBV12-1 counts as a pseudogene. The CDR3 contains 18 residues. The CDR3 spells CASSWNSPGTDDNSPLHF. CDR3 DNA: TGTGCCAGCAGCTGGAACAGCCCCGGGACAGACGATAATTCACCCCTCCACTTT.

The chain recombines TRBV18 with TRBJ1-2; a weak D match, TRBD1 (6 bases). Germline lookup yields CDR1 KGHSH and CDR2 LQKENI. Trimming pared 2 bases from V and 2 bases from J, leaving 12 bases between. The CDR3 runs to 15 residues. CDR3 bases: TGTGCCAGCTCACCATCGGGCGACAGGAACTATGGCTACACCTTC. Residues: CASSPSGDRNYGYTF.

The chain has TRBV4-3 and TRBJ2-1, with TRBD2 identical over 12 bases. The V gene's germline CDR1 is LGHNA and CDR2 YSLEER. After removal of 0 bases from V and 4 bases from J, the junction contained 1 base not matched to a gene. CDR3 length equals 16 residues. The CDR3 sequence: CASSQDLAGGYNEQFF. Here the CDR3 DNA reads TGCGCCAGCAGCCAAGATCTAGCGGGGGGGTACAATGAGCAGTTCTTC.

The CDR3 loop is CASTKGQGWPQHF. In DNA, the CDR3 is TGTGCCAGCACTAAGGGACAGGGCTGGCCCCAGCATTTT. The gene calls are TRBV28 and TRBJ1-5; 9 positions agree with TRBD1. Per the germline V gene, CDR1 is MDHEN and CDR2 is SYDVKM. This CDR3 spans 13 amino acids. The V gene end was trimmed by 7 bases and the J gene end by 9 bases; junction bases not matched to a gene: 7.

With respect to this clone: Additional DNA sequences in this sample encode the identical CDR3. V and J are TRBV6-1 and TRBJ1-2, with 8 positions matching TRBD1. V lost 9 bases to trimming and J lost 4 bases; unmatched junction nucleotides: 7. This CDR3 is built from 13 residues. Germline V lookup: CDR1 MNHNS, CDR2 SASEGT. This chain's CDR3 is CASSPDRAYGYTF. In DNA, the CDR3 is TGTGCCAGTAGCCCGGACAGGGCCTATGGCTACACCTTC.

The rearrangement uses TRBV7-9 and TRBJ2-2; D is possibly TRBD2 (6 bases). CDR3 length equals 16 residues. Germline V CDR1 and CDR2: SEHNR, FQNEAQ (reference sequence). Deletions cut 6 bases from V and 0 bases from J, with 14 bases between. CDR3 region: CASRPKEGTNTGELFF. DNA for the CDR3: TGTGCCAGCAGGCCCAAGGAGGGCACGAACACCGGGGAGCTGTTTTTT.

The genes are TRBV7-9 and TRBJ2-1; TRBD2 agrees at 8 bases. V trimming: 3 bases; J trimming: 12 bases; junction bases outside the gene matches: 10. This CDR3 is 14 amino acids long. Germline V CDR1 and CDR2: SEHNR, FQNEAQ (reference sequence). The CDR3 reads CASSLTGGFQGQFF. The DNA for the CDR3 is TGTGCCAGCAGCTTGACGGGGGGGTTTCAAGGGCAGTTCTTC.